Described below is a single T cell receptor (beta chain) sequence and its context. The clone's antigen remains unknown. One base away there is no much larger clone; base qualities are not given. For sequencing of the TCRbeta CDR3 region, genomic DNA was extracted from the sorted cells. TCRbeta CDR3 regions were sequenced using the immunoSEQ Assay. TCRdb mirrors the immuneACCESS table, restricted to in-frame sequences. Some clones are absent from its copies; in checked studies, under half trace to an unresolved V gene, and the reason for the others is unknown. The sample data list around 80,000 clones, and roughly 89% of these were observed just once. The top ten clonotypes cover around 0.19% of the sample. Trimmed from V: 0 bases; trimmed from J: 11 bases; junction bases lacking a gene match: 8. The CDR3, from cysteine to phenylalanine, totals 15 residues. The retained sequence is limited to the CDR3, 45 bases, with the frame set at the first base. In the germline V gene, CDR1 corresponds to SGHTA and CDR2 to FQGTGA.

The entry originates in a study of OX40 agonist ivuxolimab in advanced cancers. As for the study more broadly: The costimulatory receptor OX40 (CD134) was targeted by ivuxolimab, a fully human IgG2 agonistic monoclonal antibody. Prior anti-PD-1, anti-PD-L1 or anti-CTLA-4 therapy was permitted, and checkpoint inhibitors had been received by around 40% of dose-escalation patients. The paper describes the monotherapy dose-escalation part (N = 52 patients) of the phase I trial of ivuxolimab. The dose-escalation cohort was about 83% male with a mean age of approximately 60 years, ranging from roughly 20 to 80. Partial responses occurred in three dose-escalation patients: two with cutaneous melanoma and one with hepatocellular carcinoma. Intravenous ivuxolimab was administered to patients every 2 weeks at six dose levels: 0.01, 0.1, 0.3, 1.5, 3 and 10 mg/kg. Of the roughly 51 dose-escalation patients, hepatocellular carcinoma was present in about 20, melanoma in approximately 15, renal cell carcinoma in 9 and head and neck cancer in 9. The purpose of peripheral TCRbeta sequencing was to test whether ivuxolimab changed TCR sequence diversity and led to clonal T-cell expansion.

What the work shows at the level of the full study, not this receptor alone: In the 0.1-3.0 mg/kg groups, partial responders had among the lowest normalized peripheral clonal expansion, particularly in CD8+ T cells. Low levels of normalized T-cell clonal expansion were also seen in some patients who did not respond. The antigen specificity of the clonally expanded peripheral T cells was not determined. At doses of 0.1 to 3.0 mg/kg, clonal expansion of both CD4+ and CD8+ T cells in blood was seen between baseline and week 6. After ivuxolimab, expanded clones were on average more numerous among CD8+ T cells than among CD4+ T cells.

Patients with a history of autoimmune disease or receiving systemic immunosuppression were excluded from the trial. Peripheral blood for TCR sequencing was collected from all dose cohorts at baseline, on cycle 4 day 1, and on cycle 7 day 1. Samples came from an open-label, multicenter, first-in-human phase I dose-escalation trial of ivuxolimab. Adults with locally advanced or metastatic melanoma, renal cell carcinoma, hepatocellular carcinoma or head and neck squamous cell carcinoma were enrolled in the trial. CD4+ and CD8+ T cells were sorted separately from peripheral blood before TCR sequencing.

The sequence derives from an adult with an advanced solid tumor such as melanoma, head and neck, liver or kidney cancer. This receptor chain uses TRBV7-3 and TRBJ1-3; 9 junctional bases match TRBD1. Source: CD4+ or CD8+ T cells sorted from blood, taken in a trial of the OX40 agonist ivuxolimab. The CDR3 sequence is CASSLTPGQGYPIYF. The nucleotide sequence reads TGTGCCAGCAGCTTAACCCCTGGACAGGGGTATCCCATATATTTT.